This is a list of T cell receptor beta chains from one sample in a study of beta chain features in type 1 diabetes. Sequenced by immunoSEQ multiplex PCR; TCRdb stores in-frame clones only, minus some. The profile shows under 900,000 clones, under 20% of them singletons. The sample comprised naive CD4+ T cells from blood. The origin of the receptors is a woman aged 18-29 years in good health. The CDR3 runs from the conserved cysteine through the conserved F or W. A D gene is named only where the DNA matches it firmly. Some rows mark clone size as missing; the rest say once, few, many or name a class of expanded clone.

CDR3 DNA,CDR3 protein,clone size,D gene,J gene,CDR3 length,V gene
TGTGCCAGCAGCGTCGGCAGGGGGCAAGAGACCCAGTACTTC,CASSVGRGQETQYF,.,TRBD1,TRBJ2-5,14,TRBV5-4
TGTGCCAGTAGCAGGAGCAACTATGGCTACACCTTC,CASSRSNYGYTF,.,.,TRBJ1-2,12,TRBV19
TGTGCCAGCTCACCATTCGAGGTCGGGGGCGGTAATTCACCCCTCCACTTT,CASSPFEVGGGNSPLHF,few,.,TRBJ1-6,17,TRBV18
TGTGCCTCCAAGACAGATCCTAACTATGGCTACACCTTC,CASKTDPNYGYTF,few,.,TRBJ1-2,13,TRBV6-1
TGTGCCAGTAGTACACCAGACAAGTTGTACGAGCAGTACTTC,CASSTPDKLYEQYF,.,.,TRBJ2-7,14,TRBV19
TGTGCCAGCAGTTTGCCGGGACTAGCGGCCTCCTACAATGAGCAGTTCTTC,CASSLPGLAASYNEQFF,few,TRBD2,TRBJ2-1,17,TRBV28
TGTGCCAGCAGCCGAGTCAGGGGCCGGGGGCCCTACGAGCAGTACTTC,CASSRVRGRGPYEQYF,.,.,TRBJ2-7,16,TRBV27
TGTGCTAGTGGGCGGGAACAGGTCAATGAGCAGTTCTTC,CASGREQVNEQFF,.,.,TRBJ2-1,13,TRBV12-5
TGCGCCAGCAGCCCTAGGACAGCCACAGATACGCAGTATTTT,CASSPRTATDTQYF,.,.,TRBJ2-3,14,TRBV4-3
TGTGCCAGCAGCTTAGATCTTTCAGAGACCCAGTACTTC,CASSLDLSETQYF,.,.,TRBJ2-5,13,TRBV7-8
TGTGCCATCAGGGATGGGGGCGGTAGGAGAGATACGCAGTATTTT,CAIRDGGGRRDTQYF,.,.,TRBJ2-3,15,TRBV10-3
TGTGCCAGCTCTCTTGGTGGAGCAAAAGAGACCCAGTACTTC,CASSLGGAKETQYF,.,.,TRBJ2-5,14,TRBV18
TGTGCCAGTAGTATACAGGGAGTAGATGGCTACACCTTC,CASSIQGVDGYTF,few,.,TRBJ1-2,13,TRBV19
TGCGCCAGCAGCCAAGCCGAACTAGATGAGCAGTTCTTC,CASSQAELDEQFF,.,.,TRBJ2-1,13,TRBV4-3
TGTGCCAGTAGTATGGGGTGGGCGAAGGGGGCGTCTGGGGCCAACGTCCTGACTTTC,CASSMGWAKGASGANVLTF,.,TRBD1,TRBJ2-6,19,TRBV19
TGTGCCAGCAGTCTCCGACAGGATCTCTATGGCTACACCTTC,CASSLRQDLYGYTF,few,.,TRBJ1-2,14,TRBV27
TGTGCCAGCAGCGTAGCAGGTGGCGAGGGGGGGCCTACTGAGCAGTACTTC,CASSVAGGEGGPTEQYF,.,.,TRBJ2-7,17,TRBV9
TGTGCCAGCAGGGTAACGAGCCCCGGACTCTACGAGCAGTACTTC,CASRVTSPGLYEQYF,few,.,TRBJ2-7,15,TRBV28
TGTGCCAGCAGCCGGGACAGGGCGGATGGCTACACCTTC,CASSRDRADGYTF,.,TRBD1,TRBJ1-2,13,TRBV11-2
TGTGCCAGCTCACCCCTACAGGGGTCACAGGAGACCCAGTACTTC,CASSPLQGSQETQYF,.,TRBD1,TRBJ2-5,15,TRBV18
TGTGCCAGCAGCGTAGACAGGCACTCCTACGAGCAGTACTTC,CASSVDRHSYEQYF,.,.,TRBJ2-7,14,TRBV27
TGCGCCAGCAGCCGACGGGACAAGGGTTCCCAAGAGACCCAGTACTTC,CASSRRDKGSQETQYF,.,.,TRBJ2-5,16,TRBV4-1
TGTGCCAGCAGCCAAGATGCGGCATGGGGCTACACCTTC,CASSQDAAWGYTF,few,.,TRBJ1-2,13,TRBV14
TGTGCCAGCAGTGAAAGTGGGACACCCACCGGGGAGCTGTTTTTT,CASSESGTPTGELFF,.,.,TRBJ2-2,15,TRBV2
TGTGCCAGCAGCCTCGGCGGGTCAAGGGGGAATGAGCAGTTCTTC,CASSLGGSRGNEQFF,few,.,TRBJ2-1,15,TRBV6-6
TGTGCCAGCAGCTTAGGCGGACAGAGCTCCTACGAGCAGTACTTC,CASSLGGQSSYEQYF,.,.,TRBJ2-7,15,TRBV7-2
TGTGCCAGCAGCAAGGCCGGGACTAGCGGGATCTACGAGCAGTACTTC,CASSKAGTSGIYEQYF,few,TRBD2,TRBJ2-7,16,TRBV7-2
TGCGCCAGCAGCGCCGGACAAAGGATGGACGAGCAGTACTTC,CASSAGQRMDEQYF,.,.,TRBJ2-7,14,TRBV5-1
TGTGCCAGCAGCCCCATAATGCCACAGGGGATGGACTACGAGCAGTACTTC,CASSPIMPQGMDYEQYF,.,TRBD1,TRBJ2-7,17,TRBV7-9
TGTGCCAGTAGTATAGAGACGGGAAGCTCCTACGAGCAGTACTTC,CASSIETGSSYEQYF,few,.,TRBJ2-7,15,TRBV19
TGTGCCAGCAGCCCATCCCCCCCGGACAGACACTATGGCTACACCTTC,CASSPSPPDRHYGYTF,few,.,TRBJ1-2,16,TRBV9
TGTGCCAGCAGTTTCAGGCCCTCCGGGTTAAACAATGAGCAGTTCTTC,CASSFRPSGLNNEQFF,few,.,TRBJ2-1,16,TRBV28
TGCAGCGTTGATCCGGGGGACCACGAGTACTTC,CSVDPGDHEYF,.,.,TRBJ2-5,11,TRBV29-1
TGTGCCAGCAGTGAGGACGGAGCCTCCTACGAGCAGTACTTC,CASSEDGASYEQYF,.,.,TRBJ2-7,14,TRBV6-6
TGCGCCAGCAGCTTCGGTCTACAGGGAAACTACAATGAGCAGTTCTTC,CASSFGLQGNYNEQFF,.,.,TRBJ2-1,16,TRBV5-1
TGTGCCAGCAGTTTAACAGGCAATCAGCCCCAGCATTTT,CASSLTGNQPQHF,.,.,TRBJ1-5,13,TRBV28
TGTGCCAGCAGAAGACAGGGCACAGATACGCAGTATTTT,CASRRQGTDTQYF,few,.,TRBJ2-3,13,TRBV6-1
TGTGCCAGCTCCCGCTCGGGGACCGACTATGGCTACACCTTC,CASSRSGTDYGYTF,few,.,TRBJ1-2,14,TRBV18
TGTGCCACCAGCAGAGATAGGGGTGAAGATGGCTACACCTTC,CATSRDRGEDGYTF,.,.,TRBJ1-2,14,TRBV15
TGTGCCAGCAGCCAAGAGCGGGCGGGGACCCAGTACTTC,CASSQERAGTQYF,.,.,TRBJ2-5,13,TRBV14
TGTGCCAGCAGCTCCGGGACCCCCACTGAAGCTTTCTTT,CASSSGTPTEAFF,.,.,TRBJ1-1,13,TRBV7-9
TGTGCCAGCAGAAAGACTAGCGGGAGTTACGAGACCCAGTACTTC,CASRKTSGSYETQYF,once,TRBD2,TRBJ2-5,15,TRBV6-1
TGTGCCAGCACCGGCGGGAGTAGTATGAATGAGCAGTTCTTC,CASTGGSSMNEQFF,.,TRBD2,TRBJ2-1,14,TRBV9
TGTGCCAGCAGCTTCCTTAACACCGGGGAGCTGTTTTTT,CASSFLNTGELFF,few,.,TRBJ2-2,13,TRBV7-3